Listed below are T cell receptor beta chains from one sample, sequenced in a study of blood T cell repertoires in COVID-19. Generated by immunoSEQ multiplex PCR, the TCRdb table keeps only in-frame clones and is missing some. Altogether 250,000 to 400,000 clones are present, 90% being singletons, with the ten largest covering 2.6%. Material: PBMCs or T cells enriched from blood (not recorded which). These receptors were collected from a man in his 60s who had recovered from COVID-19. CDR3s leave out the opening cysteine and the closing phenylalanine or tryptophan. Each record gives: V gene, J gene, CDR3 protein.

>TRBV7-3|TRBJ2-2
ASSLAGTANTGELF
>TRBV30|TRBJ1-5
AWSVGLSNQPQH
>TRBV7-9|TRBJ2-1
ASSLTLALVDEQF
>TRBV5-1|TRBJ1-2
ASSPGTGPSYGYT
>TRBV4-1|TRBJ2-5
ASSQDLNRETQY
>TRBV20-1|TRBJ2-1
SASRRTEVEQF
>TRBV11-3|TRBJ1-1
ASSLEPGTEAF
>TRBV10-2|TRBJ2-7
ASSETSAGGRPYEQY
>TRBV11-2|TRBJ2-7
ASSSGSGQGAYEQY
>TRBV2|TRBJ1-2
ASSPSGTRGYT
>TRBV7-3|TRBJ2-2
ASRPPGSGTGELF
>TRBV10-1|TRBJ2-1
ARETGTSGDVGQF
>TRBV6-5|TRBJ1-2
ASSYSGRDGNYGYT
>TRBV10-3|TRBJ1-1
AIRDREGEAF
>TRBV19|TRBJ1-2
ASRSGSYGYT
>TRBV6-5|TRBJ2-1
ASRRDSSYNEQF
>TRBV5-1|TRBJ2-1
ASSKELAGSYNEQF
>TRBV2|TRBJ1-4
ASGGQGTTNEKLF
>TRBV18|TRBJ2-7
ASSPDRNSYEQY
>TRBV5-4|TRBJ2-7
ASSFRGDDYEQY
>TRBV6-1|TRBJ1-5
ASSEGDARGGQPQH
>TRBV7-9|TRBJ2-3
ASSSGTSVYTDTQY
>TRBV30|TRBJ1-1
ASRPTGTGDGTEAF